The rows below give T cell receptor beta chains drawn from one sample of a study of cytomegalovirus exposure and HLA in healthy donors. Clones were sequenced by immunoSEQ multiplex PCR, and TCRdb holds only the in-frame ones, with some missing. The sample yields 150,000 or so clones, approximately 86% seen once. Sequencing used PBMCs. The receptors were gathered from a male donor in good health and CMV-seronegative. Each CDR3 is given with its conserved first and last residue. A D gene is named only where the DNA matches it firmly. Clone size is stated in some rows and not others, as once, few, many or a class when expanded.

>TRBD2|-|TRBV18|TRBJ2-3
CASSPPRESPDTQYF
TGTGCCAGCTCACCACCGCGGGAGTCTCCAGATACGCAGTATTTT
>TRBD2|-|TRBV4-1|TRBJ2-7
CASSPGLAGGLFYEQYF
TGCGCCAGCAGCCCAGGACTAGCGGGGGGCCTTTTCTACGAGCAGTACTTC
>-|-|TRBV9|TRBJ1-3
CASSAGGGPIAGNTIYF
TGTGCCAGCAGCGCGGGGGGGGGACCCATAGCCGGAAACACCATATATTTT
>TRBD2|-|TRBV20-1|TRBJ2-7
CSAGGGYEQYF
TGCAGTGCTGGGGGGGGTTACGAGCAGTACTTC
>-|-|TRBV2|TRBJ1-2
CASSQGEGQGYTF
TGTGCCAGCAGCCAAGGGGAGGGTCAAGGCTACACCTTC
>-|-|TRBV4-1|TRBJ2-7
CASSQEDSSYEQYF
TGCGCCAGCAGCCAAGAGGACAGCTCCTACGAGCAGTACTTC
>-|-|TRBV5-6|TRBJ2-7
CASSLSALAYEQYF
TGTGCCAGCAGCTTGAGCGCACTGGCTTACGAGCAGTACTTC
>-|-|TRBV5-4|TRBJ2-1
CASSLSPGLNEQFF
TGTGCCAGCAGCTTGTCCCCGGGTTTAAATGAGCAGTTCTTC
>-|few|TRBV6-1|TRBJ1-5
CASSPTQGDNQPQHF
TGTGCCAGCAGCCCCACACAGGGTGATAATCAGCCCCAGCATTTT
>TRBD1|-|TRBV29-1|TRBJ2-3
CRAEDRATDTQYF
TGCAGAGCTGAGGACAGGGCGACAGATACGCAGTATTTT
>TRBD1|-|TRBV28|TRBJ2-7
CASRRGYYEQYF
TGTGCCAGCCGCAGGGGGTATTACGAGCAGTACTTC
>-|-|TRBV11-3|TRBJ1-1
CASSLDVSGEAFF
TGTGCCAGCAGCTTAGATGTGTCGGGTGAAGCTTTCTTT
>TRBD2|-|TRBV14|TRBJ2-5
CASSPRGTSGRHQETQYF
TGTGCCAGCAGCCCCAGAGGTACTAGCGGGAGGCATCAAGAGACCCAGTACTTC
>TRBD2|-|TRBV18|TRBJ2-5
CASSPLRFGTSGRAVVETQYF
TGTGCCAGCTCACCACTTAGATTCGGGACTAGCGGGAGGGCCGTGGTCGAGACCCAGTACTTC
>-|-|TRBV5-5|TRBJ2-5
CASSALQGTETQYF
TGTGCCAGCAGCGCCTTACAGGGTACGGAGACCCAGTACTTC
>-|once|TRBV5-3|TRBJ2-7
CARSSVLSGEARNEQYF
TGTGCCAGAAGCTCCGTTCTGTCGGGGGAGGCACGGAACGAGCAGTACTTC
>TRBD2|-|TRBV5-1|TRBJ2-7
CASSPGGNYEQYF
TGCGCCAGCAGCCCGGGGGGGAACTACGAGCAGTACTTC
>TRBD2|-|TRBV6-5|TRBJ2-7
CATRLAITYEQYF
TGTGCCACCAGACTAGCGATTACCTACGAGCAGTACTTC
>-|-|TRBV4-2|TRBJ1-1
CASRNIQGNTEAFF
TGTGCCAGCCGAAATATACAGGGGAACACTGAAGCTTTCTTT
>TRBD1|-|TRBV5-4|TRBJ2-7
CASSPATGQSYEQYF
TGTGCCAGCAGCCCCGCGACAGGGCAGTCCTACGAGCAGTACTTC
>-|-|TRBV7-9|TRBJ2-5
CSSSFGGSHQETQYF
TGTTCCAGCAGCTTTGGAGGCAGCCACCAAGAGACCCAGTACTTC
>TRBD1|-|TRBV10-3|TRBJ1-5
CAISELSGGQPQHF
TGTGCCATCAGTGAGCTCTCAGGGGGCCAGCCCCAGCATTTT
>TRBD1|-|TRBV29-1|TRBJ1-2
CSVVEGQGGYGYTF
TGCAGCGTTGTAGAGGGACAGGGGGGCTATGGCTACACCTTC
>TRBD1|-|TRBV29-1|TRBJ2-1
CSGLNPLQGQGNNEQFF
TGCAGCGGCCTAAATCCTCTCCAGGGACAGGGAAACAATGAGCAGTTCTTC
>-|-|TRBV5-1|TRBJ1-3
CASSLSSPSGNTIYF
TGCGCCAGCAGCTTGTCGAGTCCCTCTGGAAACACCATATATTTT
>-|-|TRBV4-1|TRBJ2-5
CASSHGTQDRTQYF
TGCGCCAGCAGCCATGGGACACAGGATAGGACCCAGTACTTC
>-|-|TRBV9|TRBJ2-2
CASSGGARGTGELFF
TGTGCCAGCAGCGGTGGGGCGCGAGGCACCGGGGAGCTGTTTTTT